The clone carrying this T cell receptor (beta chain) was seen a handful of times. Researchers amplified the TCR beta CDR3 regions from RNA transcripts. Primed by the HTBI set, a first-round RT-PCR was run on the TCR CDR3. MiXCR, run by TCRdb on the multiplex PCR reads, gives a single entry per CDR3 protein. The sample records under 650,000 distinct CDR3 sequences, 15% to 20% being singletons. This entry is derived from a study of T cells in Graves' hyperthyroidism and ophthalmopathy. Germline V gene lookup returns CDR1 MGHRA and CDR2 YSYEKL. After removal of 3 bases from V and 5 bases from J, the junction contained 4 bases not matched to a gene. The CDR3 is 15 residues long.

J is TRBJ2-7 and V is TRBV4-1; 13 bases line up with TRBD2. The receptor was derived from a woman under 40 with Graves' hyperthyroidism. The specimen was blood. CDR3 region: CASSQGGLAGNEQYF. Here the CDR3 DNA reads TGCGCCAGCAGCCAGGGGGGACTAGCGGGAAACGAGCAGTACTTC.